The 19 T cell receptor beta chains in this list originate from one sample, sequenced in a study of T cells in localized non-small cell lung cancer (dated by TCRdb to 2020 to 2021). The library was produced with the immunoSEQ multiplex PCR assay. Held by TCRdb, this immuneACCESS table contains in-frame sequences only and omits some clones. Under half of the omission traces to an unresolved V gene where checked; the cause of the rest is unknown. The table for this sample lists 1,500 to 2,000 clones; about 22% of them were counted only once. The top ten clones comprise 15% to 20% of the sample. Sequenced material: lung tumor tissue, taken before any cancer treatment. The origin of the receptors is a female donor at least 60 years old with stage II squamous cell lung carcinoma.

V gene TRBV28 combines with J gene TRBJ2-7; D may be TRBD2 (6 bases). Trimming removed 1 base at V and 7 bases at J, with 14 bases between. The CDR3 consists of 14 residues. From germline, CDR1 is MDHEN and CDR2 SYDVKM. This chain's CDR3 is CASSLYGGSREQYF. In nucleotides, the CDR3 is TGTGCCAGCAGTTTATATGGGGGGTCGAGAGAGCAGTACTTC.

In this sample, this clone turned up a few times. This chain links TRBV11-3 with TRBJ2-1; 9 bases match TRBD2. The ends lost 1 base at V and 9 bases at J; junction bases unmatched: 7. The CDR3 has 15 amino acids. From germline, CDR1 is SGHNT and CDR2 YENEEA. The chain's CDR3 is CASSLGGAGGGEQFF. The DNA of the CDR3 is TGTGCCAGCAGCTTAGGAGGAGCGGGAGGTGGTGAGCAGTTCTTC.

This clone is termed medium-sized. V and J are TRBV6-8 and TRBJ2-5, with D maybe TRBD2 (5 bases). The length of the CDR3 is 13 residues. Trimming took off 11 bases at V and 3 bases at J, with 16 bases between the two ends. Germline V gene data show CDR1 as MNHGY and CDR2 as SAAAGT. The CDR3 reads CAAAWEPKETQYF. Here the CDR3 DNA reads TGTGCCGCAGCCTGGGAGCCAAAAGAGACCCAGTACTTC.

This clone was detected a few times. CDR3 protein: CASRSGKVYNEQFF. The CDR3, as DNA: TGTGCCAGCAGGAGCGGGAAGGTCTACAATGAGCAGTTCTTC. The chain is built from TRBV6-8 and TRBJ2-1; 7 nucleotides line up with TRBD2. The germline V gene has CDR1 MNHGY and CDR2 SAAAGT. Trimming cost V 6 bases and J 3 bases; bases outside gene matches: 5. This CDR3 has 14 amino acids.

The V call is TRBV11-3, the J call TRBJ1-5; 9 bases are shared with TRBD1. Germline CDR1 is SGHNT and CDR2 is YENEEA. This CDR3 comprises 15 residues. V shed 4 bases and J 3 bases; nucleotides not matched to a gene: 4. This CDR3 reads CASSSRTGVNQPQHF. Here the CDR3 DNA reads TGTGCCAGCAGCTCACGGACAGGGGTCAATCAGCCCCAGCATTTT.

There are a few counts of this clone. The gene calls are TRBV29-1 and TRBJ1-5; 7 nucleotides match TRBD1. Trimming removed 5 bases from V and 7 bases from J; junction bases left unmatched: 8. Germline CDR1 SQVTM, CDR2 ANQGSEA. The CDR3 is 13 residues long. This CDR3 reads CSVSTGAYQPQHF. DNA for the CDR3: TGCAGCGTTTCTACAGGGGCGTACCAGCCCCAGCATTTT.

The chain has TRBV30 and TRBJ1-1; perhaps TRBD1 as D (6 bases). Trimming left V 3 bases short and J 1 base short, with 9 bases between. The CDR3 has 13 residues. Germline V CDR1 and CDR2: GTSNPN, SVGIG (reference sequence). CDR3 in amino acids: CAWSRQENTEAFF. The DNA of the CDR3 is TGTGCCTGGAGCCGACAGGAGAACACTGAAGCTTTCTTT.

This clone rates as medium-sized. The chain links TRBV28 to TRBJ2-2, with 7 bases that match TRBD1. V lost 8 bases, J lost 2 bases, and 2 bases stayed unmatched. Germline V lookup: CDR1 MDHEN, CDR2 SYDVKM. The CDR3 totals 13 residues. The CDR3 protein is CASDRANTGELFF. The CDR3 region has the DNA TGTGCCAGCGACAGGGCTAACACCGGGGAGCTGTTTTTT.

This clone was recorded a few times. The chain uses TRBV11-3 and TRBJ2-5; 7 nucleotides align to TRBD1. Germline assignment: CDR1 SGHNT and CDR2 YENEEA. V shed 5 bases and J 0 bases; nucleotides not matched to a gene: 3. The CDR3 is 14 residues long. The CDR3 protein is CASSPTGNQETQYF. The CDR3 DNA is TGTGCCAGCAGCCCGACAGGGAACCAAGAGACCCAGTACTTC. The full variable domain, with the rest looked up from reference TRBV11-3 and TRBJ2-5, is EAGVVQSPRYKIIEKKQPVAFWCNPISGHNTLYWYLQNLGQGPELLIRYENEEAVDDSQLPKDRFSAERLKGVDSTLKIQPAELGDSAVYLCASSPTGNQETQYFGPGTRLLVL.

The V call is TRBV6-8, the J call TRBJ2-7; perhaps TRBD2 as D (6 bases). The CDR3 is 13 residues long. V was pared by 8 bases and J by 2 bases, with 13 bases between. The germline gives CDR1 MNHGY, CDR2 SAAAGT. Written as DNA, the CDR3 is TGTGCCAGCGAAAAATCGGGGGCCTACGAGCAGTACTTC. Translated, it gives CASEKSGAYEQYF.

V usage is TRBV18 and J usage is TRBJ1-4; possible D gene TRBD1, 6 bases. Germline loops: CDR1 KGHSH, CDR2 LQKENI. CDR3 length: 16 residues. V lost 4 bases, J lost 5 bases, and 17 bases lay in between. CDR3 residues: CASSLASGTRNEKLFF. In DNA, the CDR3 is TGTGCCAGCTCACTTGCTTCCGGGACAAGGAATGAAAAACTGTTTTTT. Drawing the rest from reference TRBV18 and TRBJ1-4, the complete variable domain is NAGVMQNPRHLVRRRGQEARLRCSPMKGHSHVYWYRQLPEEGLKFMVYLQKENIIDESGMPKERFSAEFPKEGPSILRIQQVVRGDSAAYFCASSLASGTRNEKLFFGSGTQLSVL.

By frequency in the sample, this clone is medium-sized. This chain links TRBV11-3 with TRBJ1-1, with a weak D call TRBD1 (6 bases). Trimming cost V 3 bases and J 3 bases, with 11 bases left between them. Germline CDR1 SGHNT, CDR2 YENEEA. The CDR3 covers 14 residues. CDR3 in amino acids: CASSLARGDTEAFF. In DNA, the CDR3 is TGTGCCAGCAGCTTGGCCAGGGGTGACACTGAAGCTTTCTTT. The full variable domain, its missing parts supplied by reference TRBV11-3 and TRBJ1-1, is EAGVVQSPRYKIIEKKQPVAFWCNPISGHNTLYWYLQNLGQGPELLIRYENEEAVDDSQLPKDRFSAERLKGVDSTLKIQPAELGDSAVYLCASSLARGDTEAFFGQGTRLTVV.

This clone has a handful of counts. The chain has TRBV28 and TRBJ1-5; TRBD1 might be the D (5 bases). Germline CDR1 reads MDHEN; CDR2 reads SYDVKM. The V end lost 10 bases, the J end lost 0 bases, and 25 bases lay between the germline ends. The length of the CDR3 is 18 residues. In nucleotides, the CDR3 is TGTGCCACCGAGAAGGGGTGGGTAGCGGGATATAGCAATCAGCCCCAGCATTTT. Its translation: CATEKGWVAGYSNQPQHF.

A few counts support this clone. V usage is TRBV11-3 and J usage is TRBJ1-5; D is perhaps TRBD1 (5 bases). The CDR3 contains 15 residues. Per germline, CDR1 SGHNT and CDR2 YENEEA. V lost 3 bases, J lost 0 bases, and 9 bases lay in between. This chain's CDR3 is CASSLGLYSNQPQHF. CDR3 coding DNA: TGTGCCAGCAGCTTGGGACTGTATAGCAATCAGCCCCAGCATTTT.

This chain uses TRBV9 with TRBJ2-7; TRBD2 matches at 11 bases. Germline V lookup: CDR1 SGDLS, CDR2 YYNGEE. The CDR3 loop spans 14 amino acids. J lost 3 bases, V lost 4 bases, and 3 bases had no gene match. CDR3 protein: CASSLGTSGYEQYF. The CDR3, as DNA: TGTGCCAGCAGCCTAGGGACTAGCGGCTACGAGCAGTACTTC.

There are a few counts of this clone. V and J are TRBV15 and TRBJ2-1; D unresolved. The germline gives CDR1 LNHNV, CDR2 YYDKDF (reference sequence). The V end lost 5 bases, the J end lost 3 bases, and 11 bases lay between the germline ends. The CDR3 totals 14 residues. In DNA, the CDR3 is TGTGCCACCAGCCTTGGAAGGTACTACAATGAGCAGTTCTTC. It is translated as CATSLGRYYNEQFF.

The rearrangement links TRBV18 to TRBJ2-1; 12 nucleotides match TRBD2. CDR3 length: 16 residues. J gave up 4 bases and V 0 bases, and 1 base lay outside the gene matches. Germline loops: CDR1 KGHSH, CDR2 LQKENI. The chain's CDR3 is CASSPPGTSGYNEQFF. As DNA, the CDR3 is TGTGCCAGCTCACCACCGGGGACTAGCGGGTACAATGAGCAGTTCTTC.

This clone has more than one count but fewer than ten. V gene TRBV9 combines with J gene TRBJ2-5; D is perhaps TRBD2 (6 bases). This CDR3 spans 17 amino acids. From germline, CDR1 is SGDLS and CDR2 YYNGEE. The ends were cut back, 3 bases at V and 7 bases at J, with 25 bases in the middle. The CDR3, as DNA: TGTGCCAGCAGCGAACTCGGGTGGACTACCTCAAGAGCGACCCAGTACTTC. Its protein product is CASSELGWTTSRATQYF.

CDR3 DNA: TGTGCCAGCAGCAATCACGGGGGACAGTTAATGAGCGGGTTCTTC. Its protein is CASSNHGGQLMSGFF. The V call is TRBV11-3, the J call TRBJ2-1, with D tentatively TRBD1 (7 bases). Trimming stripped 5 bases from V and 15 bases from J, with 26 bases between. Germline CDR1 reads SGHNT; CDR2 reads YENEEA. The CDR3 covers 15 residues.